A selection of T cell receptor beta chains follows, all from one sample in a study of T cell responses to AZD1222 COVID-19 vaccine. Data came from immunoSEQ multiplex PCR; TCRdb stores just in-frame clones and leaves some out. The table includes 110,000 to 150,000 clones, 93% detected once. Sequenced here: peripheral blood, sampled on day 0 of AZD1222 vaccination. The source of these receptors is an adult in good health. CDR3s include the opening cysteine and the closing phenylalanine or tryptophan. Each record gives: V gene, clone size, D gene, J gene, CDR3 DNA, CDR3 protein. A D gene is named only where the DNA matches it firmly. Not all rows give a size; the values are once, few, many and, for expanded clones, a class.

v_call: TRBV6-5
clone_size: .
d_call: .
j_call: TRBJ1-6
cdr3_nt: TGTGCCAGCAGTTCCGGGGCAAATAGTAATTCACCCCTCCACTTT
cdr3_aa: CASSSGANSNSPLHF

v_call: TRBV19
clone_size: .
d_call: TRBD1
j_call: TRBJ2-1
cdr3_nt: TGTGCCAGTAGTATGGACAGGGGATACTACAATGAGCAGTTCTTC
cdr3_aa: CASSMDRGYYNEQFF

v_call: TRBV6-5
clone_size: .
d_call: .
j_call: TRBJ2-3
cdr3_nt: TGTGCCAGCAGTCAAACCCCAGATACGCAGTATTTT
cdr3_aa: CASSQTPDTQYF

v_call: TRBV20-1
clone_size: .
d_call: .
j_call: TRBJ1-1
cdr3_nt: TGCAGTGCGCCTTATCGAGCTTTCTTT
cdr3_aa: CSAPYRAFF

v_call: TRBV15
clone_size: .
d_call: TRBD1
j_call: TRBJ1-1
cdr3_nt: TGTGCCACCAGCAGACCCGTAGGGGTCGGGACAGGTAAAACTGAAGCTTTCTTT
cdr3_aa: CATSRPVGVGTGKTEAFF

v_call: TRBV28
clone_size: .
d_call: .
j_call: TRBJ1-2
cdr3_nt: TGTGCCAGCAGTTCGGGACAACCTACCTCCTATGGCTACACCTTC
cdr3_aa: CASSSGQPTSYGYTF

v_call: TRBV5-4
clone_size: .
d_call: TRBD2
j_call: TRBJ2-3
cdr3_nt: TGTGCCAGCAGCTTGGGAGGGACTAGCGGACGGGATACGCAGTATTTT
cdr3_aa: CASSLGGTSGRDTQYF

v_call: TRBV6-1
clone_size: .
d_call: TRBD1
j_call: TRBJ1-1
cdr3_nt: TGTGCCAGCAGGGAAGACAGGGAGGACACTGAAGCTTTCTTT
cdr3_aa: CASREDREDTEAFF

v_call: TRBV30
clone_size: .
d_call: .
j_call: TRBJ2-5
cdr3_nt: TGTGCCTGGGCTAGGCTCTGGGAGACCCAGTACTTC
cdr3_aa: CAWARLWETQYF

v_call: TRBV24-1
clone_size: .
d_call: TRBD1
j_call: TRBJ2-7
cdr3_nt: TGTGCCACCAGCCACCGGGACAGACCCTACGAGCAGTACTTC
cdr3_aa: CATSHRDRPYEQYF

v_call: TRBV18
clone_size: .
d_call: TRBD2
j_call: TRBJ2-2
cdr3_nt: TGTGCCAGCTCACTCGGGACTAGCGGGGTAATCACCGGGGAGCTGTTTTTT
cdr3_aa: CASSLGTSGVITGELFF

v_call: TRBV14
clone_size: .
d_call: .
j_call: TRBJ1-1
cdr3_nt: TGTGCCAGCAGCCCCCAGATGAACACTGAAGCTTTCTTT
cdr3_aa: CASSPQMNTEAFF

v_call: TRBV3-1/TRBV3-2
clone_size: .
d_call: TRBD1
j_call: TRBJ1-5
cdr3_nt: TGTGCCAGCAGCCAAGGAGGGGGCCTCAATCAGCCCCAGCATTTT
cdr3_aa: CASSQGGGLNQPQHF

v_call: TRBV7-9
clone_size: .
d_call: TRBD2
j_call: TRBJ2-1
cdr3_nt: TGTGCCAGCAGCGCACTAGCGGGGGTATTGGATGAGCAGTTCTTC
cdr3_aa: CASSALAGVLDEQFF

v_call: TRBV27
clone_size: .
d_call: TRBD1
j_call: TRBJ2-7
cdr3_nt: TGTGCCAGCAGTTTATTCCAGGACAGGGGCAACGAGCAGTACTTC
cdr3_aa: CASSLFQDRGNEQYF

v_call: TRBV7-2
clone_size: .
d_call: TRBD1
j_call: TRBJ2-7
cdr3_nt: TGTGCCAGCAGCGTATCCGGGACAGATACCTACGAGCAGTACTTC
cdr3_aa: CASSVSGTDTYEQYF

v_call: TRBV5-1
clone_size: .
d_call: .
j_call: TRBJ2-7
cdr3_nt: TGCGCCAGCAGCTCGGGGACGGGAACCTACGAGCAGTACTTC
cdr3_aa: CASSSGTGTYEQYF

v_call: TRBV5-6
clone_size: .
d_call: .
j_call: TRBJ1-3
cdr3_nt: TGTGCCAGCAGTTTTACCCGCCCCAGGGCCGGAAACACCATATATTTT
cdr3_aa: CASSFTRPRAGNTIYF

v_call: TRBV6-5
clone_size: .
d_call: TRBD1
j_call: TRBJ2-7
cdr3_nt: TGTGCCAGCAGTTACGCGCCGACAGGGAACTACGAGCAGTACTTC
cdr3_aa: CASSYAPTGNYEQYF

v_call: TRBV19
clone_size: .
d_call: .
j_call: TRBJ2-1
cdr3_nt: TGTGCCAGTAGTCGGGGGCTTAGGGTCAATGAGCAGTTCTTC
cdr3_aa: CASSRGLRVNEQFF

v_call: TRBV9
clone_size: .
d_call: .
j_call: TRBJ1-1
cdr3_nt: TGTGCCAGCAGCGTAGGTGGTATATTGGGCACTGAAGCTTTCTTT
cdr3_aa: CASSVGGILGTEAFF

v_call: TRBV7-9
clone_size: .
d_call: .
j_call: TRBJ1-2
cdr3_nt: TGTGCCAGCAGCTTAGAATGGCGGGGTACGGCTGACACTAACTATGGCTACACCTTC
cdr3_aa: CASSLEWRGTADTNYGYTF

v_call: TRBV3-1/TRBV3-2
clone_size: .
d_call: TRBD1
j_call: TRBJ1-6
cdr3_nt: TGTGCCAGCACAGGGGGCTCTGGTTCACCCCTCCACTTT
cdr3_aa: CASTGGSGSPLHF

v_call: TRBV19
clone_size: .
d_call: .
j_call: TRBJ2-7
cdr3_nt: TGTGCCAGTAGTATTGGCTCGGGGTTGGGGTACGAGCAGTACTTC
cdr3_aa: CASSIGSGLGYEQYF

v_call: TRBV5-1
clone_size: .
d_call: .
j_call: TRBJ1-1
cdr3_nt: TGCGCCAGCAGCTTGGATAGGAACACTGAAGCTTTCTTT
cdr3_aa: CASSLDRNTEAFF

v_call: TRBV7-9
clone_size: .
d_call: TRBD2
j_call: TRBJ2-6
cdr3_nt: TGTGCCAGCAGCACCCGGGGGGCTGGGGCCAACGTCCTGACTTTC
cdr3_aa: CASSTRGAGANVLTF

v_call: TRBV27
clone_size: .
d_call: TRBD1
j_call: TRBJ2-2
cdr3_nt: TGTGCCAGTAAAACCGGGACAGGGTACACCGGGGAGCTGTTTTTT
cdr3_aa: CASKTGTGYTGELFF

v_call: TRBV4-3
clone_size: .
d_call: TRBD1
j_call: TRBJ1-3
cdr3_nt: TGCGCCAGCAGCCTGTGGACAGGGGGATGGGACACCATATATTTT
cdr3_aa: CASSLWTGGWDTIYF

v_call: TRBV6-1
clone_size: .
d_call: .
j_call: TRBJ1-3
cdr3_nt: TGTGCCAGCAGTGACCCGGTCAGGTCTGGAAACACCATATATTTT
cdr3_aa: CASSDPVRSGNTIYF

v_call: TRBV19
clone_size: .
d_call: .
j_call: TRBJ2-2
cdr3_nt: TGTGCCAGTAGGTTCTACCGAAACACCGGGGAGCTGTTTTTT
cdr3_aa: CASRFYRNTGELFF

v_call: TRBV7-8
clone_size: .
d_call: TRBD1
j_call: TRBJ2-7
cdr3_nt: TGTGCCAGCAGTGAAATGACCGGGACAGTCTACGAGCAGTACTTC
cdr3_aa: CASSEMTGTVYEQYF

v_call: TRBV28
clone_size: .
d_call: .
j_call: TRBJ2-2
cdr3_nt: TGTGCCAGCAGACGGACAGACACCGGGGAGCTGTTTTTT
cdr3_aa: CASRRTDTGELFF

v_call: TRBV29-1
clone_size: .
d_call: TRBD2
j_call: TRBJ2-4
cdr3_nt: TGCAGCGTCGAAAGGATGGGGGGGTCGAACATTCAGTACTTC
cdr3_aa: CSVERMGGSNIQYF

v_call: TRBV7-3
clone_size: .
d_call: TRBD1
j_call: TRBJ1-1
cdr3_nt: TGTGCCAGCAGCTTCGGGACAGGGAACACTGAAGCTTTCTTT
cdr3_aa: CASSFGTGNTEAFF

v_call: TRBV9
clone_size: .
d_call: .
j_call: TRBJ2-5
cdr3_nt: TGTGCCAGCAGCGTAGCTACTGGGGTGGAGACCCAGTACTTC
cdr3_aa: CASSVATGVETQYF

v_call: TRBV4-1
clone_size: .
d_call: .
j_call: TRBJ2-3
cdr3_nt: TGCGCCAGCAGCCAATTGTTTGGGCGCCCGCGCTTT
cdr3_aa: CASSQLFGRPRF

v_call: TRBV18
clone_size: .
d_call: .
j_call: TRBJ2-1
cdr3_nt: TGTGCCAGCTCATCCATCCCCAATGAGCAGTTCTTC
cdr3_aa: CASSSIPNEQFF

v_call: TRBV19
clone_size: once
d_call: TRBD1
j_call: TRBJ1-2
cdr3_nt: TGTGCCAGTAGTCATACAGGGGGCTTGGGCTATGGCTACACCTTC
cdr3_aa: CASSHTGGLGYGYTF

v_call: TRBV25-1
clone_size: .
d_call: TRBD1
j_call: TRBJ1-6
cdr3_nt: TGTGCCAGCAGTGTCGAACAGGGGACACCCCTCCACTTT
cdr3_aa: CASSVEQGTPLHF

v_call: TRBV7-9
clone_size: .
d_call: TRBD1
j_call: TRBJ2-7
cdr3_nt: TGTGCCAGCAGCTTTGGCGGCAGGGGGTCCTACGAGCAGTACTTC
cdr3_aa: CASSFGGRGSYEQYF

v_call: TRBV5-8
clone_size: .
d_call: .
j_call: TRBJ1-4
cdr3_nt: TGTGCCAGCAGCTACGAGGTGGATGAAAAACTGTTTTTT
cdr3_aa: CASSYEVDEKLFF

v_call: TRBV3-1/TRBV3-2
clone_size: .
d_call: .
j_call: TRBJ2-1
cdr3_nt: TGTGCCAGCAGCCAAGTTCAGGGCCGGGGAATGGGTGGTGAGCAGTTCTTC
cdr3_aa: CASSQVQGRGMGGEQFF

v_call: TRBV2
clone_size: .
d_call: .
j_call: TRBJ1-1
cdr3_nt: TGTGCCAGCAGTTACGTTCAGGGTATTACTGAAGCTTTCTTT
cdr3_aa: CASSYVQGITEAFF

v_call: TRBV7-9
clone_size: .
d_call: TRBD1
j_call: TRBJ1-6
cdr3_nt: TGTGCCAGCAGCGTGGACAGGGGGGGCAATTCACCCCTCCACTTT
cdr3_aa: CASSVDRGGNSPLHF

v_call: TRBV15
clone_size: .
d_call: TRBD1
j_call: TRBJ1-2
cdr3_nt: TGTGCCACCAGCAGAGGAACAGGGGGGGCTGGCTACACCTTC
cdr3_aa: CATSRGTGGAGYTF

v_call: TRBV30
clone_size: .
d_call: .
j_call: TRBJ1-5
cdr3_nt: TGTGCCTGGGCCCGGAGGAGCAATCAGCCCCAGCATTTT
cdr3_aa: CAWARRSNQPQHF

v_call: TRBV12-3/TRBV12-4
clone_size: .
d_call: TRBD1
j_call: TRBJ1-2
cdr3_nt: TGTGCCAGCAGTTACCGGGACAGCTATGGCTACACCTTC
cdr3_aa: CASSYRDSYGYTF

v_call: TRBV5-6
clone_size: .
d_call: .
j_call: TRBJ1-1
cdr3_nt: TGTGCCAGCAGGGGGGCCGGGACGGTGAACACTGAAGCTTTCTTT
cdr3_aa: CASRGAGTVNTEAFF

v_call: TRBV5-4
clone_size: .
d_call: .
j_call: TRBJ1-1
cdr3_nt: TGTGCCAGCAGCTTGCTTCCAGGGGACACTGAAGCTTTCTTT
cdr3_aa: CASSLLPGDTEAFF

v_call: TRBV6-2/TRBV6-3
clone_size: .
d_call: .
j_call: TRBJ1-6
cdr3_nt: TGTGCCAGCAGCGACCCCCCGAGTAATTCACCCCTCCACTTT
cdr3_aa: CASSDPPSNSPLHF

v_call: TRBV2
clone_size: .
d_call: .
j_call: TRBJ2-4
cdr3_nt: TGTGCCAGCGGACGAAAACTAGGGGGAGCCAAAAACATTCAGTACTTC
cdr3_aa: CASGRKLGGAKNIQYF